This T cell receptor (beta chain) was recorded in a study of T cell repertoires in cytomegalovirus infection. CDR3 size: 11 residues. Trimming shortened V by 5 bases and J by 15 bases, and 14 bases separated the two germline ends. The V gene's germline CDR1 is MNHEY and CDR2 SVGEGT. As regards this clonotype: Its specificity is not known.

TCRdb independently ran MiXCR on the reads; one entry per CDR3 protein. The data show 900,000 to 950,000 distinct CDR3 sequences, approximately 33% seen once. The sequences come from cultured CD8+ T cells from PBMCs, collected from culture after CMV antigen stimulation. The receptor comes from a human donor in good health (CMV status not recorded). Some clones in this sample may be carry-over from other donors' samples. This chain joins TRBV6-2 or TRBV6-3 and TRBJ2-1; D might be TRBD1 or TRBD2, each matching 5 bases. In nucleotides, the CDR3 is TGTGCCAGCAGTACGGGGACGCAGGGGTTCTTC. Its protein product is CASSTGTQGFF.